This T cell receptor (beta chain) originates from a study of human T cells and chemical hapten exposure. This clonotype was seen a few times. A single record per CDR3 protein comes from TCRdb applying MiXCR to the RACE reads. The sample contains around 120,000 distinct CDR3 sequences, roughly 14% of which appear only once. Trimming removed 6 bases at V and 2 bases at J, with 7 bases between. Germline V gene data show CDR1 as MNHEY and CDR2 as SVGAGI. This CDR3 has 12 residues. Time point given: pre-sensitization, week 0. Treatment meaning: therapeutic diphenylcyclopropenone sensitization with weekly scalp DPC.

The chain links TRBV6-5 to TRBJ1-2; possible D gene TRBD1, 6 bases. The clonotype comes from a woman between 18 and 29 years old with alopecia areata. Some clones in this sample may be carry-over from other donors' samples. The sequencing here drew on whole blood, taken in connection with sensitization to the hapten diphenylcyclopropenone (DPC). CDR3 amino acids: CASRQGNYGYTF. As DNA, the CDR3 is TGTGCCAGCAGACAGGGAAACTATGGCTACACCTTC.